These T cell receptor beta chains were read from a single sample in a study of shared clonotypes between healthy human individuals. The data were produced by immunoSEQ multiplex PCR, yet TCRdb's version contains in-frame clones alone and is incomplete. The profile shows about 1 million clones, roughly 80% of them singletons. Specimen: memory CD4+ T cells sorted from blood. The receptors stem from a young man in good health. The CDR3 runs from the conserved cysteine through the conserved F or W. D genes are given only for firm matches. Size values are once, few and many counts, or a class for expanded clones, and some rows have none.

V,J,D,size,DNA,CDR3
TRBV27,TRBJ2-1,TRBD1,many,TGTGCCAGCAGTTTAGGACAGGGTATTGAGCAGTTCTTC,CASSLGQGIEQFF
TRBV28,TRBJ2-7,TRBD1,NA,TGTGCCAGCAGCGCTGGACAGGGCCCGATCTCCTACGAGCAGTACTTC,CASSAGQGPISYEQYF
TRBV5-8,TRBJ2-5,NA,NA,TGTGCCAGCAGCTTGGAGAGCGGAGGAAGGACCCAGTACTTC,CASSLESGGRTQYF
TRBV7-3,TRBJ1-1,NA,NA,TGTGCCAGCAGCCCCGCGGGGGGAAGTCCTGAAGCTTTCTTT,CASSPAGGSPEAFF
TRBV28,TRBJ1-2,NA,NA,TGTGCCAGCAGTCTACGGACGGTCTCGGGCTATGGCTACACCTTC,CASSLRTVSGYGYTF
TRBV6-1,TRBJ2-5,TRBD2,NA,TGTGCCGGGACTAGCGGGGCCCAAGAGACCCAGTACTTC,CAGTSGAQETQYF
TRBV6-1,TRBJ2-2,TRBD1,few,TGTGCCAGCAGCCGACAGGGGAACACCGGGGAGCTGTTTTTT,CASSRQGNTGELFF
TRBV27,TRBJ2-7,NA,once,TGTGCCAGCAGCAGAACTAAGGACTACGAGCAGTACTTC,CASSRTKDYEQYF
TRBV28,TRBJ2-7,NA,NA,TGTGCCAGCAGTTTAATAAAAGATGAGCAGTACTTC,CASSLIKDEQYF
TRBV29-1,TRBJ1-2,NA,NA,TGCAGCGTTGGGGTCTCTAACTATGGCTACACCTTC,CSVGVSNYGYTF
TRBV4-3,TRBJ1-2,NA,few,TGCGCCAGCAGCCTTGACCCCTCTCCTAACTATGGCTACACCTTC,CASSLDPSPNYGYTF
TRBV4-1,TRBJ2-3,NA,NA,TGCGCCAGCAGCCAAGAAAGGGGCGAAGATACGCAGTATTTT,CASSQERGEDTQYF
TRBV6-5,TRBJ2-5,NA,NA,TGTGCCAGCAGTCAAGGTGGAACCCAGTACTTC,CASSQGGTQYF
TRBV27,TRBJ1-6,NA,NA,TGTGCCAGCAGGGCAGACAGATATTCACCCCTCCACTTT,CASRADRYSPLHF
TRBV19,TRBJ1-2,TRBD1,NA,TGTGCCAGTAGTAGAGACAGGGGGCGAGGCTACACCTTC,CASSRDRGRGYTF
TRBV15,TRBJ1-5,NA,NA,TGTGCCACCAGCAGAGATCCGGATAGTCAGCCCCAGCATTTT,CATSRDPDSQPQHF
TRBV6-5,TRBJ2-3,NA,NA,TGTGCCAGCAGAGCGAGGGGCACAGATACGCAGTATTTT,CASRARGTDTQYF
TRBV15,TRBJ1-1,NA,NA,TGTGCCACCAGCAGAGATCAGATTCGGGGGCGAAATGAAGCTTTCTTT,CATSRDQIRGRNEAFF
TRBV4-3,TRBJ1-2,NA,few,TGCGCCAGCAGCGGAGAGGTACGGGATTCCTACACCTTC,CASSGEVRDSYTF
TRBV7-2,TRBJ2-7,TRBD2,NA,TGTGCCAGCAGCTTAGCCCTGGGGCAGGCGGGAGTCAGCGAGCAGTACTTC,CASSLALGQAGVSEQYF
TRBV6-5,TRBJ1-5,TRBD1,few,TGTGCCAGCAGTCCCCCAGGGGGGAATCAGCCCCAGCATTTT,CASSPPGGNQPQHF
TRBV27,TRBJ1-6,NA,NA,TGTGCCAGCAGTTTATCTGCCCCACAGGGCTCAAATTCACCCCTCCACTTT,CASSLSAPQGSNSPLHF
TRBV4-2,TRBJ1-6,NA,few,TGTGCCAGCAGCCAAGATCGGGAGTCACCCCTCCACTTT,CASSQDRESPLHF
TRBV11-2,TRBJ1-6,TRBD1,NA,TGTGCCAGCAGCTTTGACAGGGTGAATTCACCCCTCCACTTT,CASSFDRVNSPLHF
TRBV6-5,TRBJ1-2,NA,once,TGTGCCAGCAGTTACAAGGCCCAAAACTATGGCTACACCTTC,CASSYKAQNYGYTF
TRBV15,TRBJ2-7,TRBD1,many,TGTGCCACCAGCGCCCAGGGGGACCTCGCGAAGCAGTACTTC,CATSAQGDLAKQYF
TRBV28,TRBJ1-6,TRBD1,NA,TGTGCCAGCGGACCGGGACAGGGGGTCTCCGTAGGTTCACCCCTCCACTTT,CASGPGQGVSVGSPLHF
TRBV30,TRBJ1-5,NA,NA,TGTGCCTGGAGTTCAGGGGAGAGCAATCAGCCCCAGCATTTT,CAWSSGESNQPQHF
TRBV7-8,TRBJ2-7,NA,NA,TGTGCCAGCATCTCAAACCCCGTTGGGACCTACGAGCAGTACTTC,CASISNPVGTYEQYF
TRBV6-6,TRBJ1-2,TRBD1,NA,TGTGCCAGCAGCACCTTTGACAGGGGGTCTTATGGCTACACCTTC,CASSTFDRGSYGYTF
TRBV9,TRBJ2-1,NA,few,TGTGCCAGCAGCACGGGGAGGACTACTCAGGTCAATGAGCAGTTCTTC,CASSTGRTTQVNEQFF
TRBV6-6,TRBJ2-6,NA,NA,TGTGCCAGCAGACAAAATCGGGCCAACGTCCTGACTTTC,CASRQNRANVLTF
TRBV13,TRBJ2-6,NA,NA,TGTGCCAGCAGCTGGGCACGGGCGGGCTCTGGGGCCAACGTCCTGACTTTC,CASSWARAGSGANVLTF
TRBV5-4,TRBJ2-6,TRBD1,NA,TGTGCCAGCAGCACCCCGGGGACAGTCTCTGGGGCCAACGTCCTGACTTTC,CASSTPGTVSGANVLTF
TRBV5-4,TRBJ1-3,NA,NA,TGTGCCAGCAGCTTGGATCAGGGAAGAAACACCATATATTTT,CASSLDQGRNTIYF
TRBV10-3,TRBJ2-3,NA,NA,TGTGCCATCACCACACCCCTCGGGGGCACAGATACGCAGTATTTT,CAITTPLGGTDTQYF
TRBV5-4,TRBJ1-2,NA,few,TGTGCCGTCAGCTTGGTACTAGGCGGGCCCAACTATGGCTACACCTTC,CAVSLVLGGPNYGYTF
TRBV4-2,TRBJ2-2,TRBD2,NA,TGTGCCAGCAGCCAAGATCCGGGGGGTAACACCGGGGAGCTGTTTTTT,CASSQDPGGNTGELFF
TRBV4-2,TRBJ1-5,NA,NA,TGTGCCAGCAGCTTGGGATCTCGGGAATTCAATCAGCCCCAGCATTTT,CASSLGSREFNQPQHF
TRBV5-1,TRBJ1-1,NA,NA,TGCGCCAGCAGCGATACTATGAACACTGAAGCTTTCTTT,CASSDTMNTEAFF
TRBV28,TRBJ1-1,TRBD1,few,TGTGCCAGCAGTTTTTCGGACAGGTTGGGCACTGAAGCTTTCTTT,CASSFSDRLGTEAFF
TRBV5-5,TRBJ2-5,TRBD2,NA,TGTGCCAGCAGCTCCCCGGTACTAGCGGGAGGCCAGAGAGAGACCCAGTACTTC,CASSSPVLAGGQRETQYF
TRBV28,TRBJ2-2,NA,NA,TGTGCCAGCAGTTTGGTGGGGGGTCTGCCCACCGGGGAGCTGTTTTTT,CASSLVGGLPTGELFF
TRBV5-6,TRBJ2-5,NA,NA,TGTGCCAGCACCTTCCGCCCTACGACAACTCAAGAGACCCAGTACTTC,CASTFRPTTTQETQYF
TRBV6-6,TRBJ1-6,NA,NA,TGTGCCAGCAGTTATTCCGCTGATTCACCCCTCCACTTT,CASSYSADSPLHF
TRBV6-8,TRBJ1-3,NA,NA,TGTGCCAGCAGTTACTCCCCTGGGGGGGGCTCTGGAAACACCATATATTTT,CASSYSPGGGSGNTIYF
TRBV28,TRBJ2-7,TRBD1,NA,TGTGCCAGCAGTCCTAACCCGGGACAGGGTTACTACGAGCAGTACTTC,CASSPNPGQGYYEQYF
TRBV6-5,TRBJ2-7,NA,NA,TGTGCCAGCAGTCGACCCACGGCAGGCGGCGAGCAGTACTTC,CASSRPTAGGEQYF
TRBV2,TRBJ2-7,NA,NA,TGTGCCAGCAGTGGCCCGACTAGGGCTGTCTACGAGCAGTACTTC,CASSGPTRAVYEQYF
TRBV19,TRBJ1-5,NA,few,TGTGCCAGTACCTCGGACGGATATGATCAGCCCCAGCATTTT,CASTSDGYDQPQHF
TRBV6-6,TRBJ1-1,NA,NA,TGTGCCAGCAGCCTCCTACAAGGGCGGTCCACTGAAGCTTTCTTT,CASSLLQGRSTEAFF
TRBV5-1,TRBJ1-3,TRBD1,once,TGCGCCAGCAGCTTGGAGATTCTCCAGGGGGCGAGAGGAAACACCATATATTTT,CASSLEILQGARGNTIYF
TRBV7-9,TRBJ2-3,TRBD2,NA,TGTGCCAGCAGCCACTGGGGGGGAGCTTCTAGCACAGATACGCAGTATTTT,CASSHWGGASSTDTQYF
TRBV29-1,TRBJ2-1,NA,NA,TGCAGCGTTGCTGCAGGGGCCGGCGTCGGCTACAATGAGCAGTTCTTC,CSVAAGAGVGYNEQFF
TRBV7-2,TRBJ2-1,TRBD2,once,TGTGCCAGCAGCTTAGTTGCGGGAGTTAATAATGAGCAGTTCTTC,CASSLVAGVNNEQFF
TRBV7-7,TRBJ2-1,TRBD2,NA,TGTGCTAGCAGCCTAGGGGGACTAGCGGGGTTTGAGCAGTTCTTC,CASSLGGLAGFEQFF
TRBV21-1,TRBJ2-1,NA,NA,TGTGCCAGCAGCAAAGCGCTTGCGGGACGCTCCTACAATGAGCAGTTCTTC,CASSKALAGRSYNEQFF
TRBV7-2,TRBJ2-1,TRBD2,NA,TGTGCCAGCAGCATGGATAGCGGGAGGGGGAATGAGCAGTTCTTC,CASSMDSGRGNEQFF
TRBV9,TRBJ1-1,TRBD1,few,TGTGCCAGCAGCGCCCTCCGGACAGGGGAAGCTTTCTTT,CASSALRTGEAFF